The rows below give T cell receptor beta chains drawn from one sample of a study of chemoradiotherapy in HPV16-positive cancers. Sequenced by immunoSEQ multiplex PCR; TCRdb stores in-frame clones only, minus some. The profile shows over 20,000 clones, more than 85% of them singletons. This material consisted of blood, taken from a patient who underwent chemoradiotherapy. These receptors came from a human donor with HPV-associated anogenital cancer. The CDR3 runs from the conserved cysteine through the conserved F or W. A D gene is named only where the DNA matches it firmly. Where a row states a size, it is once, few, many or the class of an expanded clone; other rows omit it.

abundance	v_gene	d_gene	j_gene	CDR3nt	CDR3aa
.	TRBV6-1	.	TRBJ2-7	TGTGCCAGCAGTGAAAAGCTCTCCTCGGAGCAGTACTTC	CASSEKLSSEQYF
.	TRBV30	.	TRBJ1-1	TGTGCCTGGAGTGTAAACGAGCTGGAAGCTTTCTTT	CAWSVNELEAFF
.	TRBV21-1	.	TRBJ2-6	TGTGCCAGCAGCCCGCGGGACTCTAAGCCGTCCTCTGGGGCCAACGTCCTGACTTTC	CASSPRDSKPSSGANVLTF
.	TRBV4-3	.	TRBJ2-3	TGCGCCAGCAGCCAAGAAGATGTTAATACGCAGTATTTT	CASSQEDVNTQYF
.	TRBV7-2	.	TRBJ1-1	TGTGCCAGCAGCCGTCTCGACATACTGAACACTGAAGCTTTCTTT	CASSRLDILNTEAFF
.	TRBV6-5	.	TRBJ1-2	TGTGCCAGCACCAAGGACAAGAGCTATGGCTACACCTTC	CASTKDKSYGYTF
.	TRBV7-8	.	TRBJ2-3	TGTGCCAGCAGTCCTGGACGGCCGGATACGCAGTATTTT	CASSPGRPDTQYF
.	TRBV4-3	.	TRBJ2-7	TGCGCCAGCAGCCAAATTCGCTCGGGGGCCTCCTACGAGCAGTACTTC	CASSQIRSGASYEQYF
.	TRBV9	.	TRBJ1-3	TGTGCCAGCAGCGCGAGAGCAGGGAGCTCTGGAAACACCATATATTTT	CASSARAGSSGNTIYF
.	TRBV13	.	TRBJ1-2	TGTGCCAGCAGCCTCCTCCGTGAGGGGGTGGACTATGGCTACACCTTC	CASSLLREGVDYGYTF
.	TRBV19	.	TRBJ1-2	TGTGCCAGTACGAGAGGACCGAGCTACACCTTC	CASTRGPSYTF
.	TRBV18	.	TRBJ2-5	TGTGCCAGCTCCCGGAACCAAGAGACCCAGTACTTC	CASSRNQETQYF
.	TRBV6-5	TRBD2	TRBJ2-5	TGTGCCAGCAGTCCGGGACTAGCGATGGAGACCCAGTACTTC	CASSPGLAMETQYF
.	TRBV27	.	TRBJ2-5	TGTGCCAGCGAAGCTACTCGGTGCATACAAGAGACCCAGTACTTC	CASEATRCIQETQYF
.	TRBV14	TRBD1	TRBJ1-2	TGTGCCAGCAGCCACAGGACAGGAGACTATGGCTACACCTTC	CASSHRTGDYGYTF
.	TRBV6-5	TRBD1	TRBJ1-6	TGTGCCACCGGGACAGACAATAATTCACCCCTCCACTTT	CATGTDNNSPLHF
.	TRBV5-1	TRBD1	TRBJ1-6	TGCGCCAGCAGCTTGGGGGACAGTGATAATTCACCCCTCCACTTT	CASSLGDSDNSPLHF
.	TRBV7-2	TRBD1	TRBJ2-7	TGTGCCAGCGAGGGGGCCCCCCGCGAGCAGTACTTC	CASEGAPREQYF
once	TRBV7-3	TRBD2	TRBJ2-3	TGTGCCAGCAGCGCCCCCGGGACTAAGACCGTTGGGGATACGCAGTATTTT	CASSAPGTKTVGDTQYF
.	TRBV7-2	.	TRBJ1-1	TGTGCCAGCAGCTTAATGTCTCAGAGGGGCACTGAAGCTTTCTTT	CASSLMSQRGTEAFF
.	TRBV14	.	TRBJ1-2	TGTGCCAGCAGCCAAGATCGAAGGGCCGGCTACACCTTC	CASSQDRRAGYTF
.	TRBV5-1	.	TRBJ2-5	TGCGCCAGCAGCTTGGAGGCAGTTGAGACCCAGTACTTC	CASSLEAVETQYF